Sequencing of this T cell receptor (beta chain) was carried out in a study of blood T cell repertoires in COVID-19. This clone was detected only once. V was clipped by 6 bases and J by 4 bases, with 10 bases between them. CDR3 length equals 12 residues. CDR1 SNHLY and CDR2 FYNNEI come from the germline V gene. The repertoire was sequenced with immunoSEQ multiplex PCR; TCRdb's copy has only in-frame clones and lacks some. The table includes over 100,000 clones, about 82% detected once. This TCR came from a man in his sixties with active or convalescent COVID-19. V is TRBV2 and J is TRBJ2-7; D ambiguous. Sequenced: peripheral blood. The CDR3 nucleotides are TGTGCCAGCAGGGAAACCTATTACGAGCAGTACTTC. Translating it yields CASRETYYEQYF.